This TCR beta chain was observed in a study of blood T cell repertoires in COVID-19. Whole-study context: Sources were T cells, B-cell-depleted T cells, or PBMCs; the material itself was cDNA or gDNA.

How the authors handled the data: Amplification with reference gene primers provided the estimates of nucleated cell counts. The protocol was immunoSEQ multiplex PCR, while the TCRdb copy is restricted to in-frame clones and leaves out a portion. For V, J and clone size, that table is used; D and trimming come from the DNA. Counted here are approximately 290,000 clones, approximately 92% occurring once; the ten biggest clones make up 1.1%. The recovered donors of Cohort 3 showed two negative PCRs, clearance, or symptom resolution. Per germline, CDR1 KGHSH and CDR2 LQKENI. CDR3 size: 18 residues. V lost 6 bases and J lost 2; bases outside the gene matches: 18.

This receptor was obtained from a woman in her 30s who had recovered from COVID-19. The V and J genes are TRBV18 and TRBJ2-7, with 8 bases fitting TRBD2. The specimen was PBMCs or T cells enriched from blood (not recorded which). The DNA for the CDR3 is TGTGCCAGCTCTCCCTTTAGATCGGGAGGGCCCGTGGCCTACGAGCAGTACTTC. This gives the protein CASSPFRSGGPVAYEQYF.